These 28 T cell receptor beta chains came from one sample sequenced in a study of blood T cell repertoires in COVID-19. Using immunoSEQ multiplex PCR, the repertoire was profiled, and TCRdb retains in-frame clones only, with some absent. The sample shows about 180,000 clones, approximately 83% of them seen only once. Sequenced: peripheral blood. Receptors originate from a human donor with active or convalescent COVID-19. The donor label of this sample is uncertain.

This chain uses TRBV19 with TRBJ2-7, with 9 bases fitting TRBD1. J gave up 3 bases and V 3 bases, and 6 bases lay outside the gene matches. The CDR3 is made up of 15 amino acids. Per germline, CDR1 LNHDA and CDR2 SQIVND (reference sequence). The CDR3 region has the DNA TGTGCCAGTAGTATGCCGGGACAGGGCTTCTACGAGCAGTACTTC. This translates into CASSMPGQGFYEQYF.

The rearrangement joins TRBV14 to TRBJ2-2; a weak D match, TRBD2 (7 bases). Germline V CDR1 and CDR2: SGHDN, FVKESK. Trimming took 3 bases from V and 5 from J, leaving 13 bases between them. CDR3 length equals 15 residues. CDR3 protein: CASSHFGGQTGELFF. CDR3 nucleotide sequence: TGTGCCAGCAGCCATTTCGGGGGGCAAACCGGGGAGCTGTTTTTT.

J is TRBJ1-5 and V is TRBV6-2 or TRBV6-3; TRBD1 aligns across 9 bases. The ends lost 6 bases at V and 6 bases at J; junction bases unmatched: 9. The CDR3 has 15 amino acids. Germline lookup yields CDR1 MNHEY and CDR2 SVGEGT. CDR3 DNA: TGTGCCAGCAGCCATGGGACAGGGTTCGGTCAGCCCCAGCATTTT. Protein product: CASSHGTGFGQPQHF.

The chain has TRBV3-1 (or the pseudogene TRBV3-2) and TRBJ2-7, with 12 positions matching TRBD2. With V trimmed by 1 base and J by 3 bases, 7 bases remained unmatched. Looked up from germline, CDR1 is LGHDT and CDR2 is YNNKEL (reference sequence). This CDR3 is built from 17 residues. CDR3 nucleotide sequence: TGTGCCAGCAGCCAAGGACTAGCGGGGGTACAAGGCTACGAGCAGTACTTC. Its protein product is CASSQGLAGVQGYEQYF.

The CDR3 sequence is CASSTSTGFDQPQHF. The CDR3 nucleotides read TGTGCCAGTAGCACTTCGACAGGGTTTGACCAGCCCCAGCATTTT. The rearrangement uses TRBV19 and TRBJ1-5; 7 bases are a match to TRBD1. This CDR3 comprises 15 residues. The junction had 12 bases not matched to a gene; V was cut back by 6 bases and J by 7 bases. The germline V gene encodes CDR1 LNHDA and CDR2 SQIVND (reference sequence).

This chain uses TRBV7-2 with TRBJ2-7, with 14 bases aligning to TRBD2. Trimming cost V 5 bases and J 1 base; bases outside gene matches: 7. The CDR3 spans 17 residues. Germline-derived CDR1 and CDR2 are SGHTA and FQGNSA. The CDR3 is CASSVAGTSGGSYEQYF. CDR3 nucleotide sequence: TGTGCCAGCAGCGTTGCCGGGACTAGCGGGGGATCCTACGAGCAGTACTTC.

The rearrangement links TRBV7-9 to TRBJ1-4; D is perhaps TRBD1 (6 bases). Germline CDR1 reads SEHNR; CDR2 reads FQNEAQ (reference sequence). CDR3 length equals 16 residues. V lost 5 bases and J 2 bases, leaving 15 bases between the germline ends. This chain's CDR3 is CASSPRTASTNEKLFF. The CDR3 DNA reads TGTGCCAGCAGCCCTCGGACAGCTTCTACTAATGAAAAACTGTTTTTT.

This chain connects TRBV24-1 to TRBJ2-3; 11 bases align to TRBD2. In germline, CDR1 is KGHDR, CDR2 SFDVKD. J was trimmed by 1 base and V by 9 bases; bases with no gene match: 23. The CDR3 runs to 21 residues. In DNA, the CDR3 is TGTGCCACCGGCCCCACCGCTCCGGGACTAGCGGAGGGGAGGGGCACAGATACGCAGTATTTT. This translates into CATGPTAPGLAEGRGTDTQYF.

The V call is TRBV28, the J call TRBJ2-3, with a weak D call TRBD2 (6 bases). V was pared by 3 bases and J by 0 bases, with 7 bases between. The CDR3 extends over 14 amino acids. Germline V gene lookup returns CDR1 MDHEN and CDR2 SYDVKM. The CDR3 sequence: CASSLRGSTDTQYF. Written as DNA, the CDR3 is TGTGCCAGCAGTTTGCGGGGCAGCACAGATACGCAGTATTTT.

The rearrangement links TRBV11-1 to TRBJ2-7; D remains unclear. The V and J ends lost 1 base and 6 bases respectively, with 7 bases between them. In germline, CDR1 is SGHAT, CDR2 FQDESV (reference sequence). The CDR3 is made up of 12 amino acids. The CDR3 DNA sequence: TGTGCCAGCAGCTTAGATGTCAGCGAGCAGTACTTC. Amino acid sequence: CASSLDVSEQYF.

This clone was recorded only once. The chain carries TRBV29-1 and TRBJ2-5; the D gene is possibly TRBD2 (6 bases). Trimming stripped 8 bases from V and 4 bases from J, with 14 bases between. Looked up from germline, CDR1 is SQVTM and CDR2 is ANQGSEA. The CDR3 contains 12 residues. The CDR3 sequence is CSSRRGTETQYF. The CDR3 coding sequence is TGCAGCTCCCGGAGGGGCACAGAGACCCAGTACTTC. The full variable domain, its missing parts supplied by reference TRBV29-1 and TRBJ2-5, is SAVISQKPSRDICQRGTSLTIQCQVDSQVTMMFWYRQQPGQSLTLIATANQGSEATYESGFVIDKFPISRPNLTFSTLTVSNMSPEDSSIYLCSSRRGTETQYFGPGTRLLVL.

V usage is TRBV28 and J usage is TRBJ2-1, with TRBD2 matching 9 bases. The CDR3 length is 14 residues. Trimming removed 4 bases from V and 9 bases from J; junction bases left unmatched: 7. Germline loops: CDR1 MDHEN, CDR2 SYDVKM. Written as DNA, the CDR3 is TGTGCCAGCAGTTCCGGGACTAGCCGTCCTGAGCAGTTCTTC. It codes for CASSSGTSRPEQFF.

This chain connects TRBV5-1 to TRBJ2-2; 10 nucleotides match TRBD1. The CDR3 consists of 15 residues. J was trimmed by 7 bases and V by 4 bases; bases with no gene match: 7. Looked up from germline, CDR1 is SGHRS and CDR2 is YFSETQ. CDR3 in amino acids: CASSPRTGGDGELFF. In nucleotides, the CDR3 is TGCGCCAGCAGCCCTAGGACAGGGGGTGACGGGGAGCTGTTTTTT.

V and J are TRBV9 and TRBJ2-1, with 7 positions matching TRBD2. Germline values: CDR1 SGDLS, CDR2 YYNGEE. Trimming took 3 bases from V and 1 from J; bases not matched to a gene: 7. The CDR3 sequence is 16 residues long. This chain's CDR3 is CASSARAGFSYNEQFF. As DNA, the CDR3 is TGTGCCAGCAGCGCCCGAGCGGGGTTTTCCTACAATGAGCAGTTCTTC.

The chain is built from TRBV24-1 and TRBJ2-3; maybe TRBD2 (5 bases). The CDR3 sequence is 16 residues long. Germline-derived CDR1 and CDR2 are KGHDR and SFDVKD. Trimming shortened V by 4 bases and J by 1 base, and 14 bases separated the two germline ends. The chain's CDR3 is CATSETAARGTDTQYF. CDR3 sequence (DNA): TGTGCCACCAGTGAAACAGCGGCTAGGGGCACAGATACGCAGTATTTT.

The V call is TRBV5-1, the J call TRBJ2-7; D uncertain. Germline CDR1 is SGHRS and CDR2 is YFSETQ. The germline V and J ends were trimmed by 3 bases and 0 bases, with 10 bases remaining between them. There are 14 residues in the CDR3. CDR3 in amino acids: CASSSGPSSYEQYF. CDR3 in DNA: TGCGCCAGCAGCTCAGGCCCGAGCTCCTACGAGCAGTACTTC. Full variable domain (rest looked up from reference TRBV5-1 and TRBJ2-7): KAGVTQTPRYLIKTRGQQVTLSCSPISGHRSVSWYQQTPGQGLQFLFEYFSETQRNKGNFPGRFSGRQFSNSRSEMNVSTLELGDSALYLCASSSGPSSYEQYFGPGTRLTVT.

This chain uses TRBV10-1 with TRBJ2-7; weak D call: TRBD2 (6 bases). Trimming shortened V by 4 bases and J by 6 bases, and 16 bases separated the two germline ends. There are 14 residues in the CDR3. Germline CDR1 WNHNN, CDR2 SYGVQD (reference sequence). CDR3 nucleotide sequence: TGCGCCAGCAGTGCAATAGCGGAGCAGGGCGAGCAGTACTTC. Translated: CASSAIAEQGEQYF.

The chain carries TRBV19 and TRBJ1-1, with D hard to call. V lost 6 bases to trimming and J lost 0 bases, with 11 bases between them. Looked up from germline, CDR1 is LNHDA and CDR2 is SQIVND (reference sequence). CDR3 size: 14 residues. This CDR3 is CASSRREMNTEAFF. The CDR3 coding sequence is TGTGCCAGTAGCCGACGGGAAATGAACACTGAAGCTTTCTTT.

The rearrangement links TRBV18 to TRBJ2-1, with D possibly TRBD1 on 5 matching bases. Germline CDR1 and CDR2: KGHSH and LQKENI. CDR3 size: 13 residues. Trimming pared 3 bases from V and 5 bases from J, leaving 8 bases between. The CDR3 is CASSPDSNNEQFF. The CDR3 bases are TGTGCCAGCTCACCCGACAGTAACAATGAGCAGTTCTTC.

The chain employs TRBV12-2 and TRBJ2-1; the tabulated D call, TRBD2, remains unverified against the DNA. TRBV12-2 is an annotated pseudogene. The CDR3 has 17 residues. CDR3 amino acids: CASRPGLAGGLYNEQFF. CDR3 DNA: TGTGCAAGTCGCCCGGGACTAGCGGGAGGGCTCTACAATGAGCAGTTCTTC.

This clone was picked up a small number of times. The DNA is omitted, as the CDR3 cannot be located on it reliably, and the CDR3 follows TCRdb's listing. The rearrangement uses TRBV2 and TRBJ2-5; TRBD1 was called by the table and not checked on the DNA. The CDR3 is 15 amino acids long, termini counted. CDR1 is SNHLY, CDR2 FYNNEI, per germline. CDR3: CASSTSDRSGETQYF.

The chain uses TRBV11-3 and TRBJ2-7; a possible D gene is TRBD2 (5 bases). From germline, CDR1 is SGHNT and CDR2 YENEEA. V gave up 5 bases and J gave up 1 base, with 12 bases separating them. The CDR3 extends over 14 amino acids. The CDR3 coding sequence is TGTGCCAGCAGCGCAGAGGACTTATCCTACGAGCAGTACTTC. It specifies CASSAEDLSYEQYF.

V gene TRBV5-4 combines with J gene TRBJ1-1; D might be TRBD1 (5 bases). The CDR3 sequence is 14 residues long. V was clipped by 2 bases and J by 1 base, with 9 bases between them. Germline CDR1 is SGHNT and CDR2 is YYREEE (reference sequence). The CDR3 bases are TGTGCCAGCAGCTTTGGGGGGAGGAACACTGAAGCTTTCTTT. Its protein is CASSFGGRNTEAFF.

V gene TRBV19 combines with J gene TRBJ2-3; perhaps TRBD2 as D (5 bases). Looked up from germline, CDR1 is LNHDA and CDR2 is SQIVND (reference sequence). Trimming shortened V by 10 bases and J by 2 bases, and 7 bases separated the two germline ends. There are 11 residues in the CDR3. CDR3 nucleotides: TGTGCCACCCGGGACACAGATACGCAGTATTTT. It specifies CATRDTDTQYF. Full variable domain (missing parts from reference TRBV19 and TRBJ2-3): DGGITQSPKYLFRKEGQNVTLSCEQNLNHDAMYWYRQDPGQGLRLIYYSQIVNDFQKGDIAEGYSVSREKKESFPLTVTSAQKNPTAFYLCATRDTDTQYFGPGTRLTVL.

The CDR3 here is CASSTHSGVGETQYF. The CDR3 bases are TGTGCCAGTAGTACCCATAGCGGGGTGGGGGAGACCCAGTACTTC. The J gene is TRBJ2-5, the V gene TRBV19; 8 nucleotides line up with TRBD2. Trimming cost V 4 bases and J 5 bases; bases outside gene matches: 9. CDR1 and CDR2 (germline): LNHDA, SQIVND (reference sequence). This CDR3 has 15 residues.

This clone occurred a few times. V gene TRBV7-5 combines with J gene TRBJ1-5. TRBV7-5 constitutes a pseudogene. The CDR3 sequence is 19 residues long. The CDR3 region has the DNA TGTGTCAGAAGCTTACGCCGTGGGTTGGGGGACTTTAATCTTCAGCCCCAGCATTTT. As protein: CVRSLRRGLGDFNLQPQHF.

The chain links TRBV7-3 to TRBJ2-5; D unresolved. CDR3 length: 13 amino acids. Germline values: CDR1 SGHTA, CDR2 FQGTGA. Trimming took off 4 bases at V and 3 bases at J, with 9 bases between the two ends. This CDR3 reads CASSSLLKETQYF. CDR3 sequence (DNA): TGTGCCAGCAGCTCACTCCTGAAAGAGACCCAGTACTTC.

This chain uses TRBV3-1 (or the pseudogene TRBV3-2) with TRBJ2-7; TRBD1 aligns across 10 bases. With 1 base clipped from V and 5 bases from J, the junction kept 8 bases outside the gene matches. The CDR3 extends over 16 amino acids. In germline, CDR1 is LGHDT, CDR2 YNNKEL (reference sequence). The CDR3 nucleotides are TGTGCCAGCAGCCAAGTAGGGACAGGGGACTTCCACGAGCAGTACTTC. Translating gives CASSQVGTGDFHEQYF.